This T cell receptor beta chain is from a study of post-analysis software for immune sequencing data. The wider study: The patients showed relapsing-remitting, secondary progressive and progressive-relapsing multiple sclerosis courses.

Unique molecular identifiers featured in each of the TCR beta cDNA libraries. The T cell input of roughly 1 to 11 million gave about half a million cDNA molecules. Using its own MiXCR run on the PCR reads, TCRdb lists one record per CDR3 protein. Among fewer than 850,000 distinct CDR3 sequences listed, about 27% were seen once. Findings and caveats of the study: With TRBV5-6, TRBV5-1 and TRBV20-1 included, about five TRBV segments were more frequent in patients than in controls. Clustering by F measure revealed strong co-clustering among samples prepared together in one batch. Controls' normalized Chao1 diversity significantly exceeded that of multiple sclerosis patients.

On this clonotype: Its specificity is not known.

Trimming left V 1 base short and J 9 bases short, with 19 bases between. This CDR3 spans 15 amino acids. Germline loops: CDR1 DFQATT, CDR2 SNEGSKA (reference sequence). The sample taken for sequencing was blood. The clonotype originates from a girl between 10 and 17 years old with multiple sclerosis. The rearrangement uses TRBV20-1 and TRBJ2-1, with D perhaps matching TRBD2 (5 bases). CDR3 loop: CSARVTPRPGVEQFF. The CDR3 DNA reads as TGCAGTGCTAGAGTCACCCCCCGGCCCGGGGTTGAGCAGTTCTTC.